This T cell receptor (beta chain) was documented in a study of blood T cell repertoires in COVID-19. For the study at large: Spain, Italy and the United States supplied samples that represented acute and convalescent COVID-19. T cells, B-cell-depleted T cells, or PBMCs provided the cDNA or gDNA that served as material.

Participant ages covered about 18 to 89 years across 20 to 30 US areas. Membership in each cohort depended on participant-reported clinical history. Trimming pared 5 bases from V and 5 bases from J, leaving 15 bases between. Looked up from germline, CDR1 is SEHNR and CDR2 is FQNEAQ (reference sequence). The CDR3 totals 14 residues. Clones were sequenced by immunoSEQ multiplex PCR, and TCRdb holds only the in-frame ones, with some missing. The table records around 300,000 clones, almost 90% of them present only once. The chain couples TRBV7-9 to TRBJ2-5; a weak D match, TRBD2 (7 bases). Sequencing input: PBMCs or T cells enriched from blood (not recorded which). This clonotype was sampled from a woman aged 18-29 years with acute COVID-19. The CDR3 region has the DNA TGTGCCAGCAGCCTCGGAAAGGGGGGGGAGACCCAGTACTTC. Translating gives CASSLGKGGETQYF.